Sequencing of this T cell receptor (beta chain) was carried out in a study of T cell responses to AZD1222 COVID-19 vaccine. Study-wide results and limits: Vaccine-associated CD4 TCRs spanned spike, dominant at 160-218 and 743-854. Recipients of two AZD1222 doses showed rising Spike-specific TCR breadth and depth.

Germline loops: CDR1 GTSNPN, CDR2 SVGIG (reference sequence). With 4 bases removed from V and 5 bases from J, the gap between germline ends came to 14 bases. CDR3 length: 14 residues. Note on this clone: Its antigen is undetermined.

This table comes from immunoSEQ multiplex PCR, and its TCRdb copy is limited to in-frame clones, with some not included. Of 55,000 to 75,000 clones listed, about four fifths were seen once; the top ten hold 23%. Source: peripheral blood, taken on day 0 of MenACWY control vaccination. The sequence derives from an adult in good health. V gene TRBV30 combines with J gene TRBJ2-2; D not resolved. The CDR3 nucleotides are TGTGCCTGGAAATCCGTCATAGATACCGGGGAGCTGTTTTTT. This codes for CAWKSVIDTGELFF.